The entry that follows covers one T cell receptor beta chain sequence. The data belong to a study of blood T cell repertoires in COVID-19. Whole-study context: COVID-19 samples collected from the United States, Italy and Spain covered acute and convalescent phases. Sample material is recorded as cDNA or gDNA derived from T cells, B-cell-depleted T cells, or PBMCs.

Trimming left V 2 bases short and J 0 bases short, with 4 bases between. The V gene's germline CDR1 is SEHNR and CDR2 FQNEAQ (reference sequence). The length of the CDR3 is 13 residues. Under the authors' procedure: Amplification of reference gene primers provided the estimated nucleated cell counts. Repertoires were generated with immunoSEQ multiplex PCR, while TCRdb's copy carries only in-frame clones and drops some. V, J and clone size were drawn from that table, and D and trimming were deduced from the DNA. Among some 270,000 clones, 85% to 90% were seen once, and the ten largest hold around 0.88%.

The clonotype originates from a young man with acute or convalescent COVID-19. Material: peripheral blood. The gene calls are TRBV7-9 and TRBJ1-2; the D is unclear. The DNA for the CDR3 is TGTGCCAGCAGCTTAACACCTAACTATGGCTACACCTTC. Encoded protein: CASSLTPNYGYTF.